The T cell receptor (beta chain) described here comes from a study of CD8+ T cells in alopecia areata. Following RNA extraction, reverse transcription yielded cDNA that acted as the sequencing template. TCRdb's copy holds only in-frame clones and misses some; the assay was immunoSEQ multiplex PCR. The sample consists of more than 150,000 clones, roughly 64% of them appearing once. Documented treatment: oral pan-JAK inhibitor, 5-10 mg twice daily. CDR3 length equals 13 residues. The germline CDR1 and CDR2 sequences are SQVTM and ANQGSEA. Losses at the gene ends were 7 bases for V and 8 bases for J; bases not matched to a gene: 12.

Material: CD8+ T cells sorted from blood, obtained at week 24, from a patient treated with tofacitinib. This chain connects TRBV29-1 to TRBJ1-2; 8 bases align to TRBD1. This TCR came from a human donor with alopecia areata. The CDR3 sequence is CSDQSTGVRGYTF. Written as DNA, the CDR3 is TGCAGCGACCAATCGACAGGGGTGAGGGGCTACACCTTC.